The clone carrying this TCR beta chain was counted once. In germline, CDR1 is MDHEN, CDR2 SYDVKM. The CDR3 extends over 14 amino acids. V was clipped by 7 bases and J by 3 bases; unmatched bases: 6. As handled by the study authors: Reference gene primer amplification gave nucleated cell count estimates. This table comes from immunoSEQ multiplex PCR, and its TCRdb copy is limited to in-frame clones, with some not included. V and J calls and clone size are as listed in that table; D and trimming were resolved from the DNA. The sample lists approximately 150,000 clones; under 90% were seen once. The entry originates in a study of blood T cell repertoires in COVID-19.

The receptor's source is a woman between 50 and 59 years old who had recovered from COVID-19. This sequence joins TRBV28 and TRBJ2-1, with 7 positions matching TRBD1. The sample was PBMCs or T cells enriched from blood (not recorded which). This CDR3 reads CASTHRGGYNEQFF. DNA for the CDR3: TGTGCCAGCACCCACAGGGGTGGCTACAATGAGCAGTTCTTC.